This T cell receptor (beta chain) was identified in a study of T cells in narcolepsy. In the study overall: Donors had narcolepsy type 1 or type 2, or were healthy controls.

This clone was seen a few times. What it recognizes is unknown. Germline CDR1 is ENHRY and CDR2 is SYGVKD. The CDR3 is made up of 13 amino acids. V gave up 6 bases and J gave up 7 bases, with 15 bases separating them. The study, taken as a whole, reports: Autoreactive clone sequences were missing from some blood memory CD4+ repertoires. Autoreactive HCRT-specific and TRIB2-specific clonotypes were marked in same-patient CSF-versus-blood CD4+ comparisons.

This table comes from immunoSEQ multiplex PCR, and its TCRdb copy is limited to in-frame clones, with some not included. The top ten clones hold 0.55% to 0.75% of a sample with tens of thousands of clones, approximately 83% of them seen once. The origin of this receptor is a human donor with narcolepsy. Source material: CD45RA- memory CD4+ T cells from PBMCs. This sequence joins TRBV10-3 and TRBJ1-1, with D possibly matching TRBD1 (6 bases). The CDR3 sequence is CAISHQGPYEAFF. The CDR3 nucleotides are TGTGCCATCAGCCACCAGGGGCCCTATGAAGCTTTCTTT.